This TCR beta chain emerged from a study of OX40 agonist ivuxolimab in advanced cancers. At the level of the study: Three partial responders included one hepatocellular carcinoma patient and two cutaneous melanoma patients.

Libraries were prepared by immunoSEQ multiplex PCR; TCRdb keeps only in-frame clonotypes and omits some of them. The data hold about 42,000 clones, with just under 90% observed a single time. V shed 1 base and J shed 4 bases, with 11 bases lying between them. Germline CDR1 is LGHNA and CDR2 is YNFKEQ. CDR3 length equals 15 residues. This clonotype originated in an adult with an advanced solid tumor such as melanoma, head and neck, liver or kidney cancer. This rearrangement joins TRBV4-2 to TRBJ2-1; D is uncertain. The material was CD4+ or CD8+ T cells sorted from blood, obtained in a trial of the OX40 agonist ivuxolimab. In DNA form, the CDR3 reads TGTGCCAGCAGCCAAGTGCAACAGCAATACAATGAGCAGTTCTTC. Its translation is CASSQVQQQYNEQFF.